These T cell receptor beta chains were read from a single sample in a study of memory CD4+ T cells and cytomegalovirus serostatus. Measured with immunoSEQ multiplex PCR; TCRdb has only the in-frame clones, and not every one. The sample consists of about 62,000 clones, about 75% of them appearing once. Material: memory CD4+ T cells from blood. The receptors come from an adult in good health and CMV-seropositive. The CDR3 runs from the conserved cysteine through the conserved F or W. The D gene is left open where the match is weak. Where a row states a size, it is once, few, many or the class of an expanded clone; other rows omit it.

d_gene: .
abundance: .
j_gene: TRBJ1-4
v_gene: TRBV28
CDR3nt: TGTGCCAGCAGGAGGCAGGGCCCAACTAATGAAAAACTGTTTTTT
CDR3aa: CASRRQGPTNEKLFF

d_gene: TRBD1
abundance: .
j_gene: TRBJ2-2
v_gene: TRBV28
CDR3nt: TGTGCCAGCAGTCGACAGGGGTTAAACGGGGAGCTGTTTTTT
CDR3aa: CASSRQGLNGELFF

d_gene: TRBD1
abundance: .
j_gene: TRBJ2-5
v_gene: TRBV11-2
CDR3nt: TGTGCCAGCAGCTTAGGGGACAGAGACCAAGAGACCCAGTACTTC
CDR3aa: CASSLGDRDQETQYF

d_gene: .
abundance: .
j_gene: TRBJ2-7
v_gene: TRBV18
CDR3nt: TGTGCCAGCTCACCACCCCTGGGCAACGAGCAGTACTTC
CDR3aa: CASSPPLGNEQYF

d_gene: .
abundance: .
j_gene: TRBJ2-2
v_gene: TRBV2
CDR3nt: TGTGCCAGCAGTGAAAACGGGGGTGGGACCGGGGAGCTGTTTTTT
CDR3aa: CASSENGGGTGELFF

d_gene: .
abundance: .
j_gene: TRBJ1-4
v_gene: TRBV4-1
CDR3nt: TGCGCCAGCAGCCAACCAATGGCAACTAATGAAAAACTGTTTTTT
CDR3aa: CASSQPMATNEKLFF

d_gene: .
abundance: .
j_gene: TRBJ2-6
v_gene: TRBV7-2
CDR3nt: TGTGCCAGCAGCTTAGAAGGGGGCTCTGGGGCCAACGTCCTGACTTTC
CDR3aa: CASSLEGGSGANVLTF

d_gene: .
abundance: .
j_gene: TRBJ1-2
v_gene: TRBV7-9
CDR3nt: TGTGCCAGCAGCCCCCGACAGATCTCAACTTATGGCTACACCTTC
CDR3aa: CASSPRQISTYGYTF

d_gene: .
abundance: .
j_gene: TRBJ2-5
v_gene: TRBV27
CDR3nt: TGTGCCAGCAGTTTAAGTCGGCAGGGAGAGACCCAGTACTTC
CDR3aa: CASSLSRQGETQYF

d_gene: TRBD1
abundance: .
j_gene: TRBJ1-2
v_gene: TRBV27
CDR3nt: TGTGCCAGCAGCCGAGTATTCGGAGGACAGGGATATGGCTACACCTTC
CDR3aa: CASSRVFGGQGYGYTF

d_gene: .
abundance: once
j_gene: TRBJ1-2
v_gene: TRBV28
CDR3nt: TGTGCCAGCAGTTCCCTACCCAGCTATAACTATGGCTACACCTTC
CDR3aa: CASSSLPSYNYGYTF

d_gene: .
abundance: .
j_gene: TRBJ2-4
v_gene: TRBV6-1
CDR3nt: TGTGCCAGCAGTGAAGGCGGAGGGGGCGGGTACATTCAGTACTTC
CDR3aa: CASSEGGGGGYIQYF

d_gene: .
abundance: .
j_gene: TRBJ2-7
v_gene: TRBV5-1
CDR3nt: TGCGCCAGCAGCCTGCACGTAAGCTACTCTGGGGCCTACGAGCAGTACTTC
CDR3aa: CASSLHVSYSGAYEQYF

d_gene: .
abundance: .
j_gene: TRBJ2-3
v_gene: TRBV6-5
CDR3nt: TGTGCCAGCAGGAGGGATACAGATACGCAGTATTTT
CDR3aa: CASRRDTDTQYF

d_gene: TRBD1
abundance: .
j_gene: TRBJ1-6
v_gene: TRBV19
CDR3nt: TGTGCCAGTAGTATTGGGGGACAGGGGGAAAATTCACCCCTCCACTTT
CDR3aa: CASSIGGQGENSPLHF

d_gene: TRBD1
abundance: once
j_gene: TRBJ1-2
v_gene: TRBV7-2
CDR3nt: TGTGCCAGCAGCTTAGGGGCAGGGGGGTATGGCTACACCTTC
CDR3aa: CASSLGAGGYGYTF

d_gene: TRBD1
abundance: .
j_gene: TRBJ2-7
v_gene: TRBV5-4
CDR3nt: TGTGCCAGCAGCTTAAGGACAGGGGAGGCCTACGAGCAGTACTTC
CDR3aa: CASSLRTGEAYEQYF

d_gene: .
abundance: .
j_gene: TRBJ1-3
v_gene: TRBV6-5
CDR3nt: TGTGCCAGCAGGTCGGTAGGAGCGTCTGGAAACACCATATATTTT
CDR3aa: CASRSVGASGNTIYF

d_gene: .
abundance: .
j_gene: TRBJ1-3
v_gene: TRBV18
CDR3nt: TGTGCCAGCTCACCGACCCAGGGGTCCGGAAACACCATATATTTT
CDR3aa: CASSPTQGSGNTIYF

d_gene: TRBD2
abundance: .
j_gene: TRBJ2-5
v_gene: TRBV5-4
CDR3nt: TGTGCCAGCAGCTTGGGTGCGGGAGGAGAGACCCAGTACTTC
CDR3aa: CASSLGAGGETQYF

d_gene: .
abundance: .
j_gene: TRBJ2-5
v_gene: TRBV2
CDR3nt: TGTGCCAGCAGTTCAGGGATACAAGAGACCCAGTACTTC
CDR3aa: CASSSGIQETQYF

d_gene: .
abundance: .
j_gene: TRBJ1-1
v_gene: TRBV28
CDR3nt: TGTGCCAGCCTAGGGGGAGTGGGGAACACTGAAGCTTTCTTT
CDR3aa: CASLGGVGNTEAFF

d_gene: .
abundance: .
j_gene: TRBJ2-1
v_gene: TRBV25-1
CDR3nt: TGTGCCAGCAGTGGGCCTGAAAATGAGCAGTTCTTC
CDR3aa: CASSGPENEQFF

d_gene: TRBD2
abundance: .
j_gene: TRBJ2-5
v_gene: TRBV6-6
CDR3nt: TGTGCCAGCGGATCTAGCGGGCAAGAGACCCAGTACTTC
CDR3aa: CASGSSGQETQYF

d_gene: .
abundance: .
j_gene: TRBJ1-2
v_gene: TRBV28
CDR3nt: TGTGCCAGCAGTTCCACGAGACGAAATTACTATGGCTACACCTTC
CDR3aa: CASSSTRRNYYGYTF

d_gene: .
abundance: .
j_gene: TRBJ2-5
v_gene: TRBV14
CDR3nt: TGTGCCAGCAGCATGGCCCACTATCAAGAGACCCAGTACTTC
CDR3aa: CASSMAHYQETQYF

d_gene: .
abundance: .
j_gene: TRBJ2-3
v_gene: TRBV4-1
CDR3nt: TGCGCCAGCAGCCAAGATCGTGAACGGCGGGGAAACACAGATACGCAGTATTTT
CDR3aa: CASSQDRERRGNTDTQYF

d_gene: TRBD2
abundance: .
j_gene: TRBJ2-1
v_gene: TRBV7-2
CDR3nt: TGTGCCAGCAGCTTAGATAGCGGGAGTCGATCCTACAATGAGCAGTTCTTC
CDR3aa: CASSLDSGSRSYNEQFF

d_gene: .
abundance: .
j_gene: TRBJ1-5
v_gene: TRBV5-1
CDR3nt: TGCGCCAGCAGCTTGGCCGGGGGAGGCAATCAGCCCCAGCATTTT
CDR3aa: CASSLAGGGNQPQHF

d_gene: .
abundance: .
j_gene: TRBJ2-1
v_gene: TRBV2
CDR3nt: TGTGCCAGCAGTCAAGTCAGGACTGGCCACAATGAGCAGTTCTTC
CDR3aa: CASSQVRTGHNEQFF

d_gene: .
abundance: .
j_gene: TRBJ2-2
v_gene: TRBV7-8
CDR3nt: TGTGCCAGCAGCTTACAGGGATTCAGCACCGGGGAGCTGTTTTTT
CDR3aa: CASSLQGFSTGELFF

d_gene: .
abundance: once
j_gene: TRBJ1-2
v_gene: TRBV5-6
CDR3nt: TGTGCCAGCAGCCCTCTGTTGGGGGGCGGGTTTGGCTACACCTTC
CDR3aa: CASSPLLGGGFGYTF

d_gene: .
abundance: .
j_gene: TRBJ2-3
v_gene: TRBV5-4
CDR3nt: TGTGCCAGCACCGGCTCGGCTACGGCAGATACGCAGTATTTT
CDR3aa: CASTGSATADTQYF

d_gene: TRBD1
abundance: .
j_gene: TRBJ2-3
v_gene: TRBV7-9
CDR3nt: TGTGCCAGCAGCTTAAGGGACAGCACCACAGATACGCAGTATTTT
CDR3aa: CASSLRDSTTDTQYF

d_gene: TRBD1
abundance: .
j_gene: TRBJ2-7
v_gene: TRBV18
CDR3nt: TGTGCCAGCTCCTCTGGGACAGGGGGTTCCGAGCAGTACTTC
CDR3aa: CASSSGTGGSEQYF

d_gene: .
abundance: .
j_gene: TRBJ2-1
v_gene: TRBV7-3
CDR3nt: TGTGCCAGCAGCCCCGATCCCTCTTACAATGAGCAGTTCTTC
CDR3aa: CASSPDPSYNEQFF

d_gene: .
abundance: .
j_gene: TRBJ1-3
v_gene: TRBV7-3
CDR3nt: TGTGCCAGCAGCTCCACCCAAGGAAACACCATATATTTT
CDR3aa: CASSSTQGNTIYF

d_gene: .
abundance: .
j_gene: TRBJ2-3
v_gene: TRBV18
CDR3nt: TGTGCCAGCTCACCAACATTATCGACAGATACGCAGTATTTT
CDR3aa: CASSPTLSTDTQYF

d_gene: .
abundance: once
j_gene: TRBJ2-3
v_gene: TRBV4-3
CDR3nt: TGCGCCAGCAGCCATGGGAACAAAAACACAGATACGCAGTATTTT
CDR3aa: CASSHGNKNTDTQYF

d_gene: TRBD2
abundance: once
j_gene: TRBJ2-3
v_gene: TRBV7-2
CDR3nt: TGTGCCAGCAGCCCAGATGGCGGGAGGGCCGGCACAGATACGCAGTATTTT
CDR3aa: CASSPDGGRAGTDTQYF

d_gene: .
abundance: .
j_gene: TRBJ2-7
v_gene: TRBV28
CDR3nt: TGTGCCAGCAGTCGTCAGGGGATTTCCTACGAGCAGTACTTC
CDR3aa: CASSRQGISYEQYF

d_gene: .
abundance: .
j_gene: TRBJ1-1
v_gene: TRBV30
CDR3nt: TGTGCCTGGAGACAGGCCTCGGGGAACACTGAAGCTTTCTTT
CDR3aa: CAWRQASGNTEAFF

d_gene: .
abundance: .
j_gene: TRBJ1-1
v_gene: TRBV29-1
CDR3nt: TGCAGCGTCGAGGGGGGGAACACTGAAGCTTTCTTT
CDR3aa: CSVEGGNTEAFF

d_gene: .
abundance: .
j_gene: TRBJ1-5
v_gene: TRBV14
CDR3nt: TGTGCCAGCAGCCAAGGGGGAAGCGAGCCCCAGCATTTT
CDR3aa: CASSQGGSEPQHF

d_gene: .
abundance: .
j_gene: TRBJ2-7
v_gene: TRBV30
CDR3nt: TGTGCCTGGAGTGTACAAGGGGCCAGCGACTACGAGCAGTACTTC
CDR3aa: CAWSVQGASDYEQYF

d_gene: .
abundance: .
j_gene: TRBJ1-1
v_gene: TRBV2
CDR3nt: TGTGCCAGCAGCCTTACGACAGAAAACACTGAAGCTTTCTTT
CDR3aa: CASSLTTENTEAFF